This note documents a single T cell receptor (beta chain) sequence. What it binds is unknown. A read error may explain this, as a much larger clone is one base away. The data originate from a study of regulatory T cells in long-lasting Graves disease. In building TCR beta libraries, iRepertoire HTBI primers were used together with Arm-PCR of CDR3 regions. Per the original data handling: Spanning all samples, the identified segments comprised roughly 66 TRBV and over 13 TRBJ. MiXCR was run by TCRdb on the multiplex PCR reads, yielding one entry per CDR3 protein. None of the V and J calls come from the authors' own analysis; TCRdb made them. The table records about 470,000 distinct CDR3 sequences, around 21% of them present only once. The time point is: persistent/refractory GD, antithyroid drugs over 5 years with positive TRAb. Scientists built the TCR library using RNA that was extracted from PBMCs. It was an endocrinology department in Xi'an, China, that provided the patients.

CDR1 and CDR2 (germline): SGHTA, FQGTGA. This CDR3 contains 14 residues. Study-level findings and limits: TCR diversity was lower in persistent Graves' patients than in newly diagnosed ones.

The source of this sequence is a female donor with Graves disease. The chain joins TRBV7-3 to TRBJ1-1, with D unresolved. Sequenced material: peripheral blood mononuclear cells (PBMCs), taken when the disease was refractory, from a patient treated with antithyroid drugs. Here the CDR3 DNA reads TGTGCCAGCGGCTTATGGCGGATTGACACTGAAGCTTTCTTT. This encodes CASGLWRIDTEAFF.